This is a list of T cell receptor beta chains from one sample in a study of T cell responses to AZD1222 COVID-19 vaccine. Here immunoSEQ multiplex PCR was the method, and the copy in TCRdb shows in-frame clones only, minus some. The sample contains 86,000 or so clones, roughly nine tenths of which appear only once. The sequenced sample was peripheral blood, obtained on day 0 of AZD1222 vaccination. These receptors originate from an adult in good health. Each CDR3 is given with its conserved first and last residue. The D gene is left open where the match is weak. Size values are once, few and many counts, or a class for expanded clones, and some rows have none.

clone size	D gene	V gene	J gene	CDR3 DNA	CDR3 protein
.	.	TRBV27	TRBJ2-5	TGTGCCAGCAGTTCCTCATATGCAGGGGGGTCAGAGACCCAGTACTTC	CASSSSYAGGSETQYF
.	TRBD2	TRBV5-4	TRBJ2-1	TGTGCCAGCAGCCAAGGGGCTAGCGGGGGGCCATACAATGAGCAGTTCTTC	CASSQGASGGPYNEQFF
.	.	TRBV3-1/TRBV3-2	TRBJ1-1	TGTGCCAGCAGCCGAGGGGCCCACACTGAAGCTTTCTTT	CASSRGAHTEAFF
.	.	TRBV6-2/TRBV6-3	TRBJ1-1	TGTGCCAGCAGTTACTCCCGTATGAACACTGAAGCTTTCTTT	CASSYSRMNTEAFF
.	TRBD1	TRBV20-1	TRBJ1-2	TGCAGGGGACAGGGCCTCTATGGCTACACCTTC	CRGQGLYGYTF
once	.	TRBV30	TRBJ1-5	TGTGCCTGGAGTCCGGGAAATCAGCCCCAGCATTTT	CAWSPGNQPQHF
.	TRBD2	TRBV5-4	TRBJ2-1	TGTGCCAGCAGCTTCAGGACTAGGCGGAATGAGCAGTTCTTC	CASSFRTRRNEQFF
few	.	TRBV12-3/TRBV12-4	TRBJ1-2	TGTGCCAGCAGTTTTACAGGGAACGATGGCTACACCTTC	CASSFTGNDGYTF
.	TRBD1	TRBV7-9	TRBJ1-6	TGTGCCAGCAGCTTGGGACAGGGGTTCTATAATTCACCCCTCCACTTT	CASSLGQGFYNSPLHF
.	.	TRBV5-4	TRBJ1-4	TGTGCCAGCAGTCGGAATTACTGGGAGGAAAAACTGTTTTTT	CASSRNYWEEKLFF
.	.	TRBV5-1	TRBJ2-1	TGCGCCAGCAGCTTGGGGCGGGAATACAATGAGCAGTTCTTC	CASSLGREYNEQFF
.	.	TRBV10-3	TRBJ1-1	TGTGCCATCAGTGTAGGAGGGAACACTGAAGCTTTCTTT	CAISVGGNTEAFF
.	TRBD2	TRBV14	TRBJ2-1	TGTGCCAGCAGCCAAGATATGTCTAGCGGGATACACAATGAGCAGTTCTTC	CASSQDMSSGIHNEQFF
.	.	TRBV28	TRBJ1-1	TGTGCCAGCAGTTTGGTCAGGGTGGACACTGAAGCTTTCTTT	CASSLVRVDTEAFF
.	.	TRBV5-6	TRBJ2-2	TGTGCCAGCAGCTTGTGGCGATTTTCAGGGGAGCTGTTTTTT	CASSLWRFSGELFF
.	.	TRBV6-5	TRBJ2-2	TGTGCCAGCAGTCGGAACACCGGGGAGCTGTTTTTT	CASSRNTGELFF
.	TRBD1	TRBV6-5	TRBJ2-1	TGTGCCAGCAGAACGGGACAGGGTAATGAGCAGTTCTTC	CASRTGQGNEQFF
.	.	TRBV12-3/TRBV12-4	TRBJ1-1	TGTGCCACCACCTTGGGGGGCCCTGAAGCTTTCTTT	CATTLGGPEAFF
.	TRBD1	TRBV5-5	TRBJ1-1	TGTGCCAGCAGCTCCTCCGGGACAGGGCTGGTGACCACTGAAGCTTTCTTT	CASSSSGTGLVTTEAFF
.	.	TRBV28	TRBJ1-2	TGTGCCAGCAGTTTAGTTGGATATGGCTACACCTTC	CASSLVGYGYTF